These 32 T cell receptor beta chains were sequenced from one sample in a study of cytomegalovirus exposure and HLA in healthy donors. PCR used 60 Vbeta primers and 13 Jbeta primers. TCRdb's copy holds only in-frame clones and misses some; the assay was immunoSEQ multiplex PCR. This sample has about 86,000 clones, with 60% to 80% found just once. Sequencing used PBMCs. These receptors all come from a female donor in good health and CMV-seronegative.

The chain is built from TRBV9 and TRBJ1-6; D might be TRBD1 (6 bases). The CDR3 totals 16 residues. With 4 bases removed from V and 7 bases from J, the gap between germline ends came to 18 bases. The V gene's germline CDR1 is SGDLS and CDR2 YYNGEE. CDR3 nucleotides: TGTGCCAGCAGCCCACTAGGGGGGGATGGGAATTCACCCCTCCACTTT. Translated: CASSPLGGDGNSPLHF.

The J gene is TRBJ1-4, the V gene TRBV6-6, with 9 bases identical to TRBD1. Germline CDR1 is MNHNY and CDR2 is SVGAGI (reference sequence). The CDR3 sequence is 15 residues long. J lost 7 bases, V lost 4 bases, and 7 bases had no gene match. CDR3 bases: TGTGCCAGCAGTTCGCCGGGACAGGGTGGTGAAAAACTGTTTTTT. Encoded protein: CASSSPGQGGEKLFF.

The chain is built from TRBV14 and TRBJ2-3, with TRBD2 matching over 14 bases. V was pared by 1 base and J by 3 bases, with 6 bases of the junction left unmatched. The CDR3 sequence is 18 residues long. CDR1 and CDR2 from the germline V gene are SGHDN and FVKESK. The chain's CDR3 is CASSQVPRLAGGTDTQYF. The DNA for the CDR3 is TGTGCCAGCAGCCAAGTCCCTCGACTAGCGGGAGGGACAGATACGCAGTATTTT. The variable domain in full, completed from reference TRBV14 and TRBJ2-3, reads EAGVTQFPSHSVIEKGQTVTLRCDPISGHDNLYWYRRVMGKEIKFLLHFVKESKQDESGMPNNRFLAERTGGTYSTLKVQPAELEDSGVYFCASSQVPRLAGGTDTQYFGPGTRLTVL.

V and J are TRBV29-1 and TRBJ2-3; 9 bases are shared with TRBD2. Germline lookup yields CDR1 SQVTM and CDR2 ANQGSEA. CDR3 length: 16 amino acids. Trimming removed 6 bases from V and 1 base from J; junction bases left unmatched: 11. CDR3 residues: CSVVSGGNRGTDTQYF. The CDR3 nucleotides read TGCAGCGTGGTTAGCGGGGGAAATCGGGGCACAGATACGCAGTATTTT.

This chain joins TRBV5-4 and TRBJ1-1; TRBD1 agrees at 7 bases. Trimming removed 0 bases from V and 1 base from J; junction bases left unmatched: 9. This CDR3 has 17 amino acids. Germline V gene sequence: CDR1 SGHNT, CDR2 YYREEE (reference sequence). The CDR3 DNA reads as TGTGCCAGCAGCTTGGCGGCAGGGGGAAATGCGAACACTGAAGCTTTCTTT. Translated: CASSLAAGGNANTEAFF.

The chain couples TRBV6-5 to TRBJ2-7; perhaps TRBD2 as D (5 bases). The germline CDR1 and CDR2 sequences are MNHEY and SVGAGI. Trimming cost V 5 bases and J 3 bases, with 11 bases left between them. This CDR3 is built from 13 residues. CDR3: CASSATGGYEQYF. DNA for the CDR3: TGTGCCAGCAGTGCGACTGGAGGCTACGAGCAGTACTTC.

J is TRBJ1-5 and V is TRBV11-2; 8 nucleotides line up with TRBD1. This CDR3 contains 15 residues. CDR1 is SGHAT, CDR2 FQNNGV, per germline. With V trimmed by 7 bases and J by 5 bases, 10 bases remained unmatched. CDR3 sequence reads: CASTLSAGGHQPQHF. The CDR3 nucleotides are TGTGCCAGCACCCTTTCGGCAGGGGGCCATCAGCCCCAGCATTTT. Using reference TRBV11-2 and TRBJ1-5 for the parts outside the CDR3, the full variable domain is EAGVAQSPRYKIIEKRQSVAFWCNPISGHATLYWYQQILGQGPKLLIQFQNNGVVDDSQLPKDRFSAERLKGVDSTLKIQPAKLEDSAVYLCASTLSAGGHQPQHFGDGTRLSIL.

The chain combines TRBV7-9 with TRBJ1-6; 7 bases map to TRBD1. The CDR3 totals 14 residues. V lost 4 bases to trimming and J lost 9 bases; unmatched junction nucleotides: 6. The germline V gene encodes CDR1 SEHNR and CDR2 FQNEAQ (reference sequence). This CDR3 is CASSSIQGGSPLHF. CDR3 sequence (DNA): TGTGCCAGCAGCTCGATCCAGGGGGGTTCACCCCTCCACTTT.

The V gene is TRBV5-1, the J gene TRBJ2-5, with 12 nucleotides matching TRBD2. There are 15 residues in the CDR3. V was pared by 4 bases and J by 4 bases, with 5 bases of the junction left unmatched. Germline V lookup: CDR1 SGHRS, CDR2 YFSETQ. Here the CDR3 DNA reads TGCGCCAGCAGCGATCCGGGACTAGCGGGAGAGACCCAGTACTTC. This gives the protein CASSDPGLAGETQYF.

The chain joins TRBV15 to TRBJ1-2, with unresolved D. Germline lookup yields CDR1 LNHNV and CDR2 YYDKDF (reference sequence). This CDR3 spans 14 amino acids. Trimming pared 0 bases from V and 0 bases from J, leaving 5 bases between. Written as DNA, the CDR3 is TGTGCCACCAGCAGAGAGAGTTCTAACTATGGCTACACCTTC. It yields the protein CATSRESSNYGYTF. Based on the CDR3 plus reference TRBV15 and TRBJ1-2, the full variable domain is DAMVIQNPRYQVTQFGKPVTLSCSQTLNHNVMYWYQQKSSQAPKLLFHYYDKDFNNEADTPDNFQSRRPNTSFCFLDIRSPGLGDTAMYLCATSRESSNYGYTFGSGTRLTVV.

V is TRBV19 and J is TRBJ2-1, with D perhaps matching TRBD2 (6 bases). CDR1 LNHDA and CDR2 SQIVND come from the germline V gene (reference sequence). Deletions cut 5 bases from V and 0 bases from J, with 11 bases between. This CDR3 spans 15 amino acids. CDR3 protein: CASSAVADSYNEQFF. In nucleotides, the CDR3 is TGTGCCAGTAGTGCCGTAGCGGACTCCTACAATGAGCAGTTCTTC.

This clone appeared a few times. The V and J genes are TRBV6-5 and TRBJ1-1, with TRBD1 matching 7 bases. V lost 6 bases and J lost 3; bases outside the gene matches: 7. CDR3 length: 14 residues. Per the germline V gene, CDR1 is MNHEY and CDR2 is SVGAGI. Written as DNA, the CDR3 is TGTGCCAGCAGCCCTCAGGGGGGCCACACTGAAGCTTTCTTT. It encodes CASSPQGGHTEAFF.

The chain combines TRBV7-2 with TRBJ2-2, with 13 bases aligning to TRBD2. The J segment lost 8 bases and the V segment lost 6 bases, leaving 15 bases of the junction unmatched. Germline V gene sequence: CDR1 SGHTA, CDR2 FQGNSA. The CDR3 has 18 residues. The DNA for the CDR3 is TGTGCCAGCAGGAGGCCCGGGTCGGGACTAGCGGGATTAGGGGAGCTGTTTTTT. Amino acids: CASRRPGSGLAGLGELFF.

The chain is built from TRBV29-1 and TRBJ1-2; possible D gene TRBD1, 6 bases. This CDR3 is 14 amino acids long. Germline V gives CDR1 SQVTM, CDR2 ANQGSEA. The ends were cut back, 6 bases at V and 2 bases at J, with 16 bases in the middle. The CDR3 spells CSVDGTQGNYGYTF. DNA of the CDR3: TGCAGCGTGGACGGGACGCAGGGGAACTATGGCTACACCTTC.

The chain combines TRBV6-1 with TRBJ2-7, with 7 bases that match TRBD1. The CDR3 spans 14 residues. The germline V gene has CDR1 MNHNS and CDR2 SASEGT. V was clipped by 6 bases and J by 0 bases; unmatched bases: 5. The CDR3 is CASRRDSLSYEQYF. CDR3 sequence (DNA): TGTGCCAGCAGGAGGGACAGCCTCTCCTACGAGCAGTACTTC.

The genes are TRBV7-2 and TRBJ1-4; possible D gene TRBD1, 6 bases. The CDR3 is 15 amino acids. V lost 8 bases and J 6 bases, leaving 19 bases between the germline ends. The germline CDR1 and CDR2 sequences are SGHTA and FQGNSA. The CDR3 DNA follows: TGTGCCAGCGCCCCCTCGGGGGGCGCTTATGAAAAACTGTTTTTT. Its translation: CASAPSGGAYEKLFF.

The chain is built from TRBV11-2 and TRBJ1-5; no clear D. The germline CDR1 and CDR2 sequences are SGHAT and FQNNGV. V was clipped by 1 base and J by 5 bases, with 6 bases between them. This CDR3 comprises 13 residues. CDR3 coding DNA: TGTGCCAGCAGCTTAGCTCAGTATCAGCCCCAGCATTTT. Translated: CASSLAQYQPQHF. Full variable domain (remainder filled in from reference TRBV11-2 and TRBJ1-5): EAGVAQSPRYKIIEKRQSVAFWCNPISGHATLYWYQQILGQGPKLLIQFQNNGVVDDSQLPKDRFSAERLKGVDSTLKIQPAKLEDSAVYLCASSLAQYQPQHFGDGTRLSIL.

In its sample, this clone was seen a few times. The chain couples TRBV2 to TRBJ1-2, with a weak D call TRBD1 (6 bases). V was shortened by 4 bases and J by 0 bases, with 21 bases between the two germline ends. CDR1 and CDR2 (germline): SNHLY, FYNNEI. The CDR3 has 18 amino acids. In DNA form, the CDR3 reads TGTGCCAGCAGTGGCAGGGACATTGGGGCCTTAGCTAACTATGGCTACACCTTC. Translated, it gives CASSGRDIGALANYGYTF.

This chain uses TRBV2 with TRBJ2-2, with 13 bases matching TRBD2. The V gene's germline CDR1 is SNHLY and CDR2 FYNNEI. There are 16 residues in the CDR3. J gave up 7 bases and V 6 bases, and 8 bases lay outside the gene matches. The CDR3 DNA reads as TGTGCCAGCAGCCGACTAGCGGGGGGAGGGGACGGGGAGCTGTTTTTT. It specifies CASSRLAGGGDGELFF.

J is TRBJ1-4 and V is TRBV28; D is unclear. Per the germline V gene, CDR1 is MDHEN and CDR2 is SYDVKM. V gave up 1 base and J gave up 7 bases, with 4 bases separating them. CDR3 size: 12 residues. CDR3 in amino acids: CASSLFSEKLFF. CDR3 nucleotides: TGTGCCAGCAGTTTATTCTCTGAAAAACTGTTTTTT. Supplemented by reference TRBV28 and TRBJ1-4, the full variable domain reads DVKVTQSSRYLVKRTGEKVFLECVQDMDHENMFWYRQDPGLGLRLIYFSYDVKMKEKGDIPEGYSVSREKKERFSLILESASTNQTSMYLCASSLFSEKLFFGSGTQLSVL.

This clone was picked up a small number of times. V gene TRBV28 combines with J gene TRBJ1-5; a weak D match, TRBD1 (6 bases). CDR3 length: 18 residues. The germline V and J ends were trimmed by 6 bases and 2 bases, with 23 bases remaining between them. Germline CDR1 and CDR2: MDHEN and SYDVKM. CDR3 nucleotides: TGTGCCAGCAGCCTTCGGAGTCGGGGGGCGTTGGGCAATCAGCCCCAGCATTTT. Translating it yields CASSLRSRGALGNQPQHF.

The chain links TRBV7-9 to TRBJ2-7; 8 bases align to TRBD1. Germline V gene data show CDR1 as SEHNR and CDR2 as FQNEAQ (reference sequence). The CDR3 extends over 13 amino acids. The V gene end was trimmed by 6 bases and the J gene end by 4 bases; junction bases not matched to a gene: 5. CDR3 in amino acids: CASRGQGKYEQYF. In DNA form, the CDR3 reads TGTGCCAGCAGAGGACAGGGAAAGTACGAGCAGTACTTC.

This clone has just one count. The rearrangement joins TRBV7-9 to TRBJ2-1; tentatively, D is TRBD2 (7 bases). CDR1 is SEHNR and CDR2 is FQNEAQ in the germline V gene (reference sequence). V lost 3 bases and J lost 4, with 13 bases in between. CDR3 length equals 15 residues. The CDR3 DNA follows: TGTGCCAGCAGCTTCCGGGGGGCGACATACAATGAGCAGTTCTTC. Its translation is CASSFRGATYNEQFF. The whole variable domain, remainder taken from reference TRBV7-9 and TRBJ2-1, is DTGVSQNPRHKITKRGQNVTFRCDPISEHNRLYWYRQTLGQGPEFLTYFQNEAQLEKSRLLSDRFSAERPKGSFSTLEIQRTEQGDSAMYLCASSFRGATYNEQFFGPGTRLTVL.

The chain is built from TRBV4-1 and TRBJ2-7, with 8 positions matching TRBD2. The CDR3 is made up of 16 amino acids. The J segment lost 3 bases and the V segment lost 1 base, leaving 8 bases of the junction unmatched. From germline, CDR1 is MGHRA and CDR2 YSYEKL. This CDR3 is CASSQVSGTRLYEQYF. The DNA for the CDR3 is TGCGCCAGCAGCCAAGTTTCAGGGACTAGACTCTACGAGCAGTACTTC.

The chain carries TRBV19 and TRBJ1-1; D gene uncertain. In germline, CDR1 is LNHDA, CDR2 SQIVND (reference sequence). The V end was cut by 10 bases, the J end by 4 bases, with 16 bases between. This CDR3 is 13 amino acids long. CDR3 protein: CATTETHITEAFF. CDR3 nucleotide sequence: TGTGCCACCACAGAAACCCATATCACTGAAGCTTTCTTT.

The chain has TRBV27 and TRBJ1-2; 9 positions agree with TRBD1. CDR1 is MNHEY, CDR2 SMNVEV, per germline (reference sequence). This CDR3 contains 15 residues. Trimming cost V 5 bases and J 3 bases; bases outside gene matches: 7. CDR3: CASSAPGQGYYGYTF. The CDR3 DNA sequence: TGTGCCAGCAGTGCCCCGGGACAGGGCTACTATGGCTACACCTTC.

The chain couples TRBV6-5 to TRBJ2-7, with TRBD2 matching 10 bases. Per the germline V gene, CDR1 is MNHEY and CDR2 is SVGAGI. The CDR3 extends over 15 amino acids. V dropped 2 bases and J dropped 2; count of bases not matched to a gene: 3. As DNA, the CDR3 is TGTGCCAGCAGTTACGGGCTAGCGGGGGCCTACGAGCAGTACTTC. It translates to CASSYGLAGAYEQYF.

CDR3 bases: TGTGCCTGGAGTGTATCTCAGGGTTATGGCTACACCTTC. Protein: CAWSVSQGYGYTF. V usage is TRBV30 and J usage is TRBJ1-2; a possible D gene is TRBD1 (5 bases). This CDR3 has 13 amino acids. V was trimmed by 0 bases and J by 5 bases, leaving 10 bases between them. Germline CDR1 is GTSNPN and CDR2 is SVGIG (reference sequence).

The genes are TRBV14 and TRBJ1-1, with D hard to call. Trimming took off 3 bases at V and 0 bases at J, with 8 bases between the two ends. Per germline, CDR1 SGHDN and CDR2 FVKESK. The length of the CDR3 is 14 residues. The DNA for the CDR3 is TGTGCCAGCAGCCAGGCCCCCATGAACACTGAAGCTTTCTTT. It translates to CASSQAPMNTEAFF.

Details on this clone: At one end, the junction sequence differs from germline, possibly due to a read error. The genes are TRBV5-1 and TRBJ2-7; 8 bases align to TRBD1. Per the germline V gene, CDR1 is SGHRS and CDR2 is YFSETQ. The CDR3 spans 12 residues. This chain's CDR3 is CAGSLDRDEQYF. CDR3 in DNA: TGCGCCGGCAGCTTGGACAGGGACGAGCAGTACTTC.

The chain couples TRBV7-6 to TRBJ1-1; 7 bases agree with TRBD1. This CDR3 is 14 amino acids long. V lost 3 bases to trimming and J lost 3 bases; unmatched junction nucleotides: 4. CDR1 and CDR2 (germline): SGHVS, FNYEAQ. The CDR3 nucleotides read TGTGCCAGCAGCTTGGGACAGACCTACACTGAAGCTTTCTTT. It translates to CASSLGQTYTEAFF.

The rearrangement links TRBV10-3 to TRBJ1-1, with TRBD1 identical over 7 bases. This CDR3 region has 15 residues. Per germline, CDR1 ENHRY and CDR2 SYGVKD. J gave up 5 bases and V 6 bases, and 12 bases lay outside the gene matches. This CDR3 is CAIREDRATGTEAFF. The CDR3 DNA reads TGTGCCATCAGAGAAGACAGGGCCACTGGGACTGAAGCTTTCTTT.